This T cell receptor beta chain was captured by sequencing in a study of blood T cell repertoires in COVID-19. Overall study context: Donors in the United States, Italy and Spain gave samples during acute or convalescent COVID-19. PBMCs, B-cell-depleted T cells, or T cells were the source of the cDNA or gDNA that made up the material.

In the authors' workflow: Reference gene primer amplification yielded estimated nucleated cell counts. TCRdb keeps only in-frame clones here, not all; method: immunoSEQ multiplex PCR. For V, J and clone size, that table is used; D and trimming come from the DNA. The sample records 200,000 to 250,000 clones, approximately 85% being singletons. This sequence was found in a man at least 80 years old with acute or convalescent COVID-19. Sequences were obtained from peripheral blood.

The CDR3 sequence is CASSFIRGPTNEKLFF. CDR3 bases: TGTGCCAGCAGTTTCATCAGGGGGCCAACTAATGAAAAACTGTTTTTT. The chain uses TRBV28 and TRBJ1-4; 8 bases match TRBD1. Germline V gives CDR1 MDHEN, CDR2 SYDVKM. The CDR3 is 16 amino acids. The J segment lost 0 bases and the V segment lost 3 bases, leaving 3 bases of the junction unmatched.